Listed below are T cell receptor beta chains from one sample, sequenced in a study of cytomegalovirus exposure and HLA in healthy donors. Measured with immunoSEQ multiplex PCR; TCRdb has only the in-frame clones, and not every one. The sample carries hundreds of thousands of clones, over 70% recorded once. Sequenced material: PBMCs. These receptors came from a boy aged 2-9 years in good health and CMV-seronegative. The CDR3 runs from the conserved cysteine through the conserved F or W. The D gene is left open where the match is weak. Only part of the rows carry a size: once, few, many, or a class if the clone is expanded.

D,size,J,V,CDR3,DNA
NA,NA,TRBJ2-5,TRBV7-6,CASSQPTEQETQYF,TGTGCCAGCAGCCAGCCAACGGAGCAAGAGACCCAGTACTTC
TRBD1,once,TRBJ2-7,TRBV7-8,CASSLYGTEYEQYF,TGTGCCAGCAGCTTATATGGGACAGAATACGAGCAGTACTTC
TRBD2,once,TRBJ2-1,TRBV11-2,CASSLDYGLAGNNEQFF,TGTGCCAGCAGCTTAGATTACGGACTAGCGGGGAACAATGAGCAGTTCTTC
NA,NA,TRBJ1-2,TRBV7-9,CASSRRDYGYTF,TGTGCCAGCAGTCGCAGGGACTATGGCTACACCTTC
NA,NA,TRBJ1-5,TRBV7-2,CASSLGGGNQPQHF,TGTGCCAGCAGCTTAGGCGGAGGCAATCAGCCCCAGCATTTT
TRBD2,NA,TRBJ2-3,TRBV4-2,CASRPGLEHADTQYF,TGTGCCAGTAGACCGGGACTAGAGCATGCAGATACGCAGTATTTT
TRBD1,NA,TRBJ1-4,TRBV30,CAWSGGEKLFF,TGTGCCTGGTCAGGGGGTGAAAAACTGTTTTTT
TRBD2,few,TRBJ2-3,TRBV4-1,CASSHPGREGSADTQYF,TGCGCCAGCAGCCACCCCGGCCGGGAGGGATCGGCAGATACGCAGTATTTT
TRBD1,NA,TRBJ2-1,TRBV13,CASSPQGVSYNEQFF,TGTGCCAGCAGCCCGCAGGGGGTCTCCTACAATGAGCAGTTCTTC
TRBD2,once,TRBJ2-5,TRBV4-2,CASSQEGLSGLAGARETQYF,TGTGCCAGCAGCCAAGAGGGGCTATCAGGGCTAGCGGGAGCTCGGGAGACCCAGTACTTC
TRBD2,NA,TRBJ2-1,TRBV5-8,CASSLGTMREQFF,TGTGCCAGCAGCCTCGGGACTATGCGTGAGCAGTTCTTC
NA,NA,TRBJ2-4,TRBV7-9,CASSPEVAKNIQYF,TGTGCCAGCAGTCCGGAGGTAGCCAAAAACATTCAGTACTTC
NA,NA,TRBJ2-3,TRBV21-1,CASSTRSDTQYF,TGTGCCAGCAGCACCAGGTCAGATACGCAGTATTTT
NA,NA,TRBJ1-2,TRBV1,CTSSQLRDCVCGYTF,TGCACCAGCAGCCAGCTCAGGGATTGTGTTTGTGGCTACACCTTC
TRBD1,NA,TRBJ1-1,TRBV12-5,CATALGTGGGAFF,TGTGCAACAGCACTCGGGACAGGTGGTGGGGCTTTCTTT
TRBD1,NA,TRBJ2-5,TRBV7-9,CASRHHSGTGGWRETQYF,TGTGCCAGCAGACACCACTCCGGGACAGGGGGTTGGCGAGAGACCCAGTACTTC
TRBD1,few,TRBJ2-1,TRBV5-6,CASRAGTAQFF,TGTGCCAGCAGGGCCGGGACAGCGCAGTTCTTC
NA,NA,TRBJ2-2,TRBV6-4,CASSDGQANTGELFF,TGTGCCAGCAGTGACGGACAAGCGAACACCGGGGAGCTGTTTTTT
TRBD1,NA,TRBJ1-2,TRBV7-3,CASSLTRQGANDGYTF,TGTGCCAGCAGCTTAACTCGTCAGGGGGCCAACGATGGCTACACCTTC
TRBD1,few,TRBJ2-7,TRBV6-5,CASSLQGMGEQYF,TGTGCCAGCAGTTTACAGGGGATGGGAGAGCAGTACTTC
TRBD1,NA,TRBJ2-3,TRBV7-8,CASSLDFAEGQGDSDTQYF,TGTGCCAGCAGCTTAGATTTTGCTGAAGGACAGGGGGATTCGGATACGCAGTATTTT
TRBD2,NA,TRBJ2-5,TRBV4-2,CASSPLATAGEETQYF,TGTGCCAGCAGCCCCCTAGCTACAGCGGGAGAAGAGACCCAGTACTTC
TRBD2,NA,TRBJ2-3,TRBV30,CAWSLSAGGLADTQYF,TGTGCCTGGAGCCTATCAGCGGGGGGCCTCGCAGATACGCAGTATTTT
NA,NA,TRBJ2-5,TRBV23-1,CTSSTEGRGETQYF,TGCACCTCCTCAACGGAAGGGAGAGGTGAGACCCAGTACTTC
NA,NA,TRBJ1-1,TRBV5-4,CASSTGDPLGGAFF,TGTGCCAGCAGCACTGGAGACCCCCTCGGAGGAGCTTTCTTT
TRBD1,NA,TRBJ1-2,TRBV19,CASSIGGTGDFFYGYTF,TGTGCCAGTAGTATAGGGGGGACAGGTGACTTCTTCTATGGCTACACCTTC
NA,NA,TRBJ1-6,TRBV6-5,CASSYGQGKSPLHF,TGTGCCAGCAGTTACGGTCAGGGGAAGTCACCCCTCCACTTT
NA,NA,TRBJ1-1,TRBV6-1,CASSESEGVNTEAFF,TGTGCCAGCAGTGAATCCGAGGGAGTGAACACTGAAGCTTTCTTT
TRBD2,NA,TRBJ2-1,TRBV7-9,CASSPQGLAGGYGNEQFF,TGTGCCAGCAGCCCTCAGGGCCTAGCGGGAGGTTATGGCAATGAGCAGTTCTTC
NA,NA,TRBJ1-3,TRBV7-8,CASSSYRAPGNTIYF,TGTGCCAGCAGCTCCTACAGGGCCCCTGGAAACACCATATATTTT
TRBD1,few,TRBJ2-7,TRBV13,CASSKGTGAYEQYF,TGTGCCAGCAGCAAAGGGACAGGGGCCTACGAGCAGTACTTC
TRBD2,NA,TRBJ2-5,TRBV7-8,CASSPSGRASETQYF,TGTGCCAGCAGCCCTAGCGGGAGGGCGTCAGAGACCCAGTACTTC
TRBD1,NA,TRBJ1-2,TRBV5-8,CASSLGDRALSYGYTF,TGTGCCAGCAGCTTGGGTGACAGGGCTCTATCGTATGGCTACACCTTC
NA,NA,TRBJ2-7,TRBV4-2,CASSQVPDRTYEQYF,TGTGCCAGCAGCCAAGTCCCGGACAGAACCTACGAGCAGTACTTC
NA,few,TRBJ2-2,TRBV29-1,CSATTGSGELFF,TGCAGCGCCACCACAGGGTCCGGGGAGCTGTTTTTT
NA,NA,TRBJ2-7,TRBV19,CASKDGTGGAYEQYF,TGTGCCAGTAAAGATGGAACAGGGGGGGCCTACGAGCAGTACTTC
NA,NA,TRBJ1-3,TRBV4-1,CASSQDGQTINTIYF,TGCGCCAGCAGCCAAGATGGGCAGACTATAAACACCATATATTTT
TRBD2,once,TRBJ2-7,TRBV6-1,CASSAGGASYEQYF,TGTGCCAGCAGTGCGGGGGGAGCCTCCTACGAGCAGTACTTC
NA,NA,TRBJ2-1,TRBV5-6,CASSGQLAAGNEQFF,TGTGCCAGCAGCGGACAACTAGCTGCGGGCAATGAGCAGTTCTTC
NA,NA,TRBJ2-1,TRBV6-4,CASSDGLGGYNEQFF,TGTGCCAGCAGTGACGGGCTAGGAGGCTACAATGAGCAGTTCTTC
TRBD2,NA,TRBJ2-1,TRBV27,CASSLGTSGSNEQFF,TGTGCCAGCAGTCTCGGGACTAGCGGGAGTAATGAGCAGTTCTTC
NA,NA,TRBJ2-3,TRBV20-1,CSARDQAEYF,TGCAGTGCTAGAGACCAAGCGGAGTATTTT
NA,NA,TRBJ1-6,TRBV27,CASRGAGGSPLHF,TGTGCCAGCAGAGGGGCAGGTGGATCACCCCTCCACTTT
NA,NA,TRBJ1-3,TRBV29-1,CSVDGGSGNTIYF,TGCAGCGTTGACGGGGGAAGTGGAAACACCATATATTTT
TRBD2,NA,TRBJ2-3,TRBV4-1,CASSPRGGGQDTQYF,TGCGCCAGCAGCCCCCGCGGGGGGGGTCAAGATACGCAGTATTTT
NA,NA,TRBJ2-6,TRBV29-1,CSVGRLLSGANVLTF,TGCAGCGTTGGGAGGCTATTATCTGGGGCCAACGTCCTGACTTTC
NA,few,TRBJ2-3,TRBV4-1,CASSQITRQIDTQYF,TGCGCCAGCAGCCAAATCACCAGACAGATAGATACGCAGTATTTT